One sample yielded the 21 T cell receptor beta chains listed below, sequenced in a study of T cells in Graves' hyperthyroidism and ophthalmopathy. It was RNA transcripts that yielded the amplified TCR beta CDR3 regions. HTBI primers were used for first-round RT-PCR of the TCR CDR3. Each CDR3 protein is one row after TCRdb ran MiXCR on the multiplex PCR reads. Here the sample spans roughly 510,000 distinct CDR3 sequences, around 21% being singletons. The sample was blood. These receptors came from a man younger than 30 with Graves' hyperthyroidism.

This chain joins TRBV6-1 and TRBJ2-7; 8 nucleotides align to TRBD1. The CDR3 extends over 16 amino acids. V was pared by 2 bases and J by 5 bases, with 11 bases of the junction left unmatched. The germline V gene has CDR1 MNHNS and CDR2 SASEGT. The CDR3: CASSEKMGQVFNEQYF. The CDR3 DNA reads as TGTGCCAGCAGTGAAAAAATGGGACAGGTGTTCAACGAGCAGTACTTC.

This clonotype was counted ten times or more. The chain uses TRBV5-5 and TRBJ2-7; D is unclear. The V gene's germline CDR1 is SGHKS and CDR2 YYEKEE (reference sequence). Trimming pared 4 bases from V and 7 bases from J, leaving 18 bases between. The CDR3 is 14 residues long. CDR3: CASSPEGHQTEQYF. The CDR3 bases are TGTGCCAGCAGCCCCGAAGGTCATCAGACAGAGCAGTACTTC.

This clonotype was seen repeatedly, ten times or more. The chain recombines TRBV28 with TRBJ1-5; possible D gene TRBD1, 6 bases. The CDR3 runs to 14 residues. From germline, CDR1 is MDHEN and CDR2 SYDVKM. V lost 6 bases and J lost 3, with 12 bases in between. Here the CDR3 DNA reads TGTGCCAGCAGGCAACAGGGTTTCAATCAGCCCCAGCATTTT. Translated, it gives CASRQQGFNQPQHF.

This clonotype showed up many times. CDR3 coding DNA: TGTGCCAGCAGTGAACTCAATCAGCCCCAGCATTTT. This sequence encodes CASSELNQPQHF. This chain joins TRBV6-1 and TRBJ1-5; D gene ambiguous. This CDR3 spans 12 amino acids. The germline V gene has CDR1 MNHNS and CDR2 SASEGT. V lost 2 bases, J lost 3 bases, and 2 bases lay in between.

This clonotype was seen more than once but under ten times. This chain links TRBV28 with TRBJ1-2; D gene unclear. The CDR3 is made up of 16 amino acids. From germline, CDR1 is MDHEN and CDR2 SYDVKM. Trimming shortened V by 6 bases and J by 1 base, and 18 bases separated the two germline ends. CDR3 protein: CASRLTFPPFNYGYTF. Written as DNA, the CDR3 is TGTGCCAGCAGGTTGACCTTCCCCCCTTTTAACTATGGCTACACCTTC.

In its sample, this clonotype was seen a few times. The CDR3 DNA reads TGTGCCAGCAGCTTAGAAGGGACAGTCAGCTCTGGAAACACCATATATTTT. It encodes CASSLEGTVSSGNTIYF. This rearrangement joins TRBV11-2 to TRBJ1-3, with TRBD1 matching 7 bases. The germline V gene has CDR1 SGHAT and CDR2 FQNNGV. Germline trimming cut 0 bases from V and 0 bases from J; bases unmatched to any gene: 5. The CDR3 contains 17 residues.

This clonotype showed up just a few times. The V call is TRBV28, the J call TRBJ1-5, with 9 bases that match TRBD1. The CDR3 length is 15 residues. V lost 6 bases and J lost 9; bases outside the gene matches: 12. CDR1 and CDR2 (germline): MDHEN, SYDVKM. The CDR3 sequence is CASSPGTGSRRPQHF. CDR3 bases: TGTGCCAGCAGCCCCGGGACAGGGTCAAGAAGGCCCCAGCATTTT.

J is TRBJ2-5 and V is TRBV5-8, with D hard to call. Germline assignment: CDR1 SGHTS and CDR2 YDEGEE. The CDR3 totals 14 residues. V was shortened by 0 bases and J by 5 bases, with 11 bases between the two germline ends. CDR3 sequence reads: CASSLETGLETQYF. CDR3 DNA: TGTGCCAGCAGCTTGGAGACGGGTTTGGAGACCCAGTACTTC.

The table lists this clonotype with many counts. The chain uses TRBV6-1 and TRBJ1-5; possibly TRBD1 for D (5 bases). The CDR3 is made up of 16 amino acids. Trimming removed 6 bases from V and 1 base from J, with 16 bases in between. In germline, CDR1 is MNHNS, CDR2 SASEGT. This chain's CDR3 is CASSPSAGKSNQPQHF. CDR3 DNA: TGTGCCAGCAGCCCCTCAGCAGGGAAGAGCAATCAGCCCCAGCATTTT.

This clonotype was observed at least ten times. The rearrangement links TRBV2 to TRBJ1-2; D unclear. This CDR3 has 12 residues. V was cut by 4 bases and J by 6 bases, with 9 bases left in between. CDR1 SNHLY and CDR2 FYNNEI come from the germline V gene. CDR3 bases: TGTGCCAGCAGTGTCAGCTCCGATGGCTACACCTTC. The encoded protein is CASSVSSDGYTF.

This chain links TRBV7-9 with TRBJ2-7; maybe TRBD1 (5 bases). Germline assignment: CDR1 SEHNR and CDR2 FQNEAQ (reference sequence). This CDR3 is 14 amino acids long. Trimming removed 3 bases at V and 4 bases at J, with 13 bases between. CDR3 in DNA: TGTGCCAGCAGCTTGGCGGACACTGTATACGAGCAGTACTTC. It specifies CASSLADTVYEQYF.

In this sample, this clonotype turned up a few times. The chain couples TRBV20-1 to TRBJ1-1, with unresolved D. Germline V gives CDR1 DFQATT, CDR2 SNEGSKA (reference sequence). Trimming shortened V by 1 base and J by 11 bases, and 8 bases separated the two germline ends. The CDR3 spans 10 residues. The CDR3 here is CSARAAQAFF. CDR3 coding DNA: TGCAGTGCTAGAGCCGCACAGGCTTTCTTT.

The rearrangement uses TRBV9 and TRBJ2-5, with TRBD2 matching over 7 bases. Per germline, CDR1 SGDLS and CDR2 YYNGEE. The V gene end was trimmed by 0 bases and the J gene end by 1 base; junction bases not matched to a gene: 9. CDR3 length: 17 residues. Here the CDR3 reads CASSVALGGTAQETQYF. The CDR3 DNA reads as TGTGCCAGCAGCGTAGCTCTGGGGGGGACGGCCCAAGAGACCCAGTACTTC.

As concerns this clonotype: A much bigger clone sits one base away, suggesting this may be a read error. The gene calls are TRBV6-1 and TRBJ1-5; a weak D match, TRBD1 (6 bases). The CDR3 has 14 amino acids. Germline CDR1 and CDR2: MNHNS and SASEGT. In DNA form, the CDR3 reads TGTGCCAGCAGTCTCGGACAGTCCAATCAGCTCCAGCATTTT. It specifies CASSLGQSNQLQHF.

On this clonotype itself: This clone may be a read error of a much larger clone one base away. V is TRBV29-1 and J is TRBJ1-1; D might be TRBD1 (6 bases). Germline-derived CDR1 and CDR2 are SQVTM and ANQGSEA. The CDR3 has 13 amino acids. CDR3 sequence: CSVAGQMNTEVFF. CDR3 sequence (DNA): TGCAGCGTTGCTGGACAGATGAACACTGAAGTTTTCTTT.

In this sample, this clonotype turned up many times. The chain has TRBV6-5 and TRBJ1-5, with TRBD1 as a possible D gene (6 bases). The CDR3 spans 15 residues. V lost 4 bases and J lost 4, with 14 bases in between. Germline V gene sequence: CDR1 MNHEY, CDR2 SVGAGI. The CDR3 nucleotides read TGTGCCAGCAGTTCGAAATGGGGGCTGAATCAGCCCCAGCATTTT. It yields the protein CASSSKWGLNQPQHF.

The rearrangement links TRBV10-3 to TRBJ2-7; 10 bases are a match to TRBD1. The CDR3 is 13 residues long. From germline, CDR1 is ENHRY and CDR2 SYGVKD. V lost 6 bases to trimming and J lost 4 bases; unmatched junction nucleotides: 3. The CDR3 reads CAIRRDRGYEQYF. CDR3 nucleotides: TGTGCCATCAGGAGGGACAGGGGTTACGAGCAGTACTTC.

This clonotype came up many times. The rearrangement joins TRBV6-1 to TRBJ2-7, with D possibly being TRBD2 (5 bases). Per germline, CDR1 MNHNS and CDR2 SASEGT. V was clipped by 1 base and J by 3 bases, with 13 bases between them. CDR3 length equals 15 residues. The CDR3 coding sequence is TGTGCCAGCAGTGAAGGAGACGGGGAGCTCTACGAGCAGTACTTC. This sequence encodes CASSEGDGELYEQYF.

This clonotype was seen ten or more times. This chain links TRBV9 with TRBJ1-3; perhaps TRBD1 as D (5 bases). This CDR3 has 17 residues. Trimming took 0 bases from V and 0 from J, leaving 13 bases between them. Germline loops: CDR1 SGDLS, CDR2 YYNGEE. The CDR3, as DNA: TGTGCCAGCAGCGTAGGAGGTGGGGACTCCTCTGGAAACACCATATATTTT. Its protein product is CASSVGGGDSSGNTIYF.

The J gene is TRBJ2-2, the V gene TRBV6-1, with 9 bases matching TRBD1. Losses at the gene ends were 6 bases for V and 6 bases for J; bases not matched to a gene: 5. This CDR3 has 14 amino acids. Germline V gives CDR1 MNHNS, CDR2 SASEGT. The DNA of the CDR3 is TGTGCCAGCAGGAACGACAGGGGGGCCGGGGAGCTGTTTTTT. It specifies CASRNDRGAGELFF.

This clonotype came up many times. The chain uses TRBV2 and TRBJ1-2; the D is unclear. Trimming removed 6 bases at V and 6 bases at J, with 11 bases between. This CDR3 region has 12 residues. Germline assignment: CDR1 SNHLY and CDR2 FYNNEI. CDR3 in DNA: TGTGCCAGCAGCTGGTACGGGCATGGCTACACCTTC. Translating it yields CASSWYGHGYTF.